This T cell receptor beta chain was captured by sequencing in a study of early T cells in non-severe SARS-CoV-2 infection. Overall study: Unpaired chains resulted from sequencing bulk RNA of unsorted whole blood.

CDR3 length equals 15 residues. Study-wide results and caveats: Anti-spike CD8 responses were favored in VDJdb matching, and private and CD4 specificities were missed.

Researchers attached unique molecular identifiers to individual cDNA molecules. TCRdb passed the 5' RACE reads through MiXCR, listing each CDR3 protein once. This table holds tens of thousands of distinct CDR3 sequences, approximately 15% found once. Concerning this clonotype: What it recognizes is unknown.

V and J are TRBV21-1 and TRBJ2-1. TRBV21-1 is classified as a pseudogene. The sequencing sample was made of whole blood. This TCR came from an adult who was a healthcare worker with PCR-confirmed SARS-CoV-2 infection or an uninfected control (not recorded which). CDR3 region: CASSEQSRLRNEQFF. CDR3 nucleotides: TGTGCCAGCAGCGAGCAGAGTCGTCTACGCAATGAGCAGTTCTTC.